The TCR beta chain described here comes from a study of T cell repertoires in aging, cancer and after chemotherapy. On the study more broadly: Six age groups, ranging from 30 or younger to 70 or older, included the donors. The whole study produced a dataset of several million TCR reads.

The template was genomic DNA from peripheral blood, not RNA. In its sample, this clonotype ranks as medium-sized. A mixed TRB-A/B primer pool amplified rearranged TRB by multiplex touch-down PCR. One entry per CDR3 protein, called by TCRdb with MiXCR from the multiplex PCR reads. Of 8,500 to 10,000 distinct CDR3 sequences listed, over 35% were seen once; the top ten hold approximately 9.9%. From germline, CDR1 is PRHDT and CDR2 FYEKMQ (reference sequence). Trimming cost V 5 bases and J 2 bases, with 16 bases left between them. There are 15 residues in the CDR3. Sequencing was done on a sample of blood. This TCR derives from a human donor in good health. The chain combines TRBV13 with TRBJ2-7; D is possibly TRBD2 (6 bases). The chain's CDR3 is CASSLRGLAAYEQYF. The CDR3, as DNA: TGTGCCAGCAGCCTAAGGGGACTGGCTGCCTACGAGCAGTACTTC.